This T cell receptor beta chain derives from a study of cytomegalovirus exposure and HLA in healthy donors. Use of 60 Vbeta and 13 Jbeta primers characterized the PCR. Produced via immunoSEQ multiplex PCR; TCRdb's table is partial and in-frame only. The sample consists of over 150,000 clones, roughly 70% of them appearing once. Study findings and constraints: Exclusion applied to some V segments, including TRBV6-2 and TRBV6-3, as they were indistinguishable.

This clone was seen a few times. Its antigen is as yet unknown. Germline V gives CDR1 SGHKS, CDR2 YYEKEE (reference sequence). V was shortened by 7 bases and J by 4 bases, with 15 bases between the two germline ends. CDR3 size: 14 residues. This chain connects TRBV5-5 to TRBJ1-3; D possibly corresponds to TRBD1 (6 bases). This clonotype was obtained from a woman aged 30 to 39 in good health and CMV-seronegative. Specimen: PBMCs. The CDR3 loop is CASRNSGTGNTIYF. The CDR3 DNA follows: TGTGCCAGCCGGAATTCCGGGACAGGAAACACCATATATTTT.